These 4 T cell receptor beta chains were sequenced from one sample in a study of blood T cell repertoires in COVID-19. Sequenced by immunoSEQ multiplex PCR; TCRdb stores in-frame clones only, minus some. The table includes under 95,000 clones, 85% to 90% detected once. The sample comprised peripheral blood. These TCRs come from a man between 40 and 49 years old with acute or convalescent COVID-19.

The chain combines TRBV10-3 with TRBJ1-2; tentative D call: TRBD1 (6 bases). Trimming took 11 bases from V and 3 from J, leaving 16 bases between them. Looked up from germline, CDR1 is ENHRY and CDR2 is SYGVKD. The CDR3 loop spans 13 amino acids. Here the CDR3 reads CALQTSGDYGYTF. In DNA form, the CDR3 reads TGTGCCTTACAAACCTCAGGGGACTATGGCTACACCTTC.

The rearrangement links TRBV30 to TRBJ1-3; D remains unclear. The V gene's germline CDR1 is GTSNPN and CDR2 SVGIG (reference sequence). The CDR3 extends over 13 amino acids. V dropped 4 bases and J dropped 0 bases, with 7 bases sitting between them. The CDR3 DNA sequence: TGTGCCTGGACGAAGCTCTCTGGAAACACCATATATTTT. Its protein product is CAWTKLSGNTIYF.

This clone was counted only a few times. The sample has other DNA sequences that encode this CDR3 too. The rearrangement uses TRBV2 and TRBJ1-5, with D unclear. Germline V CDR1 and CDR2: SNHLY, FYNNEI. The CDR3 contains 14 residues. Trimming removed 4 bases from V and 0 bases from J, with 7 bases in between. CDR3 loop: CASSAGYSNQPQHF. DNA of the CDR3: TGTGCCAGCAGTGCGGGATATAGCAATCAGCCCCAGCATTTT.

The chain employs TRBV27 and TRBJ2-7; 9 bases are a match to TRBD1. Germline assignment: CDR1 MNHEY and CDR2 SMNVEV (reference sequence). Germline trimming cut 5 bases from V and 6 bases from J; bases unmatched to any gene: 11. The CDR3 contains 15 residues. The CDR3 here is CASSAPGQGLVEQYF. CDR3 DNA: TGTGCCAGCAGTGCCCCGGGACAGGGCTTGGTCGAGCAGTACTTC.